A single sample is the source of the 23 T cell receptor beta chains below, sequenced in a study of T cell responses to AZD1222 COVID-19 vaccine. Clones were sequenced by immunoSEQ multiplex PCR, and TCRdb holds only the in-frame ones, with some missing. Seen here are around 120,000 clones, just under 95% observed once, and the top ten hold 2.5% to 3%. Sequenced material: peripheral blood, taken on day 0 of AZD1222 vaccination. The receptor source for this set is an adult in good health.

The gene calls are TRBV28 and TRBJ1-4, with 9 bases fitting TRBD1. The J segment lost 8 bases and the V segment lost 4 bases, leaving 17 bases of the junction unmatched. CDR3 size: 18 residues. Germline V gene lookup returns CDR1 MDHEN and CDR2 SYDVKM. In nucleotides, the CDR3 is TGTGCCAGCAGTTATCCCCCGGGACAGGGAGGAGGAAGCGAAAAACTGTTTTTT. Protein product: CASSYPPGQGGGSEKLFF.

The J gene is TRBJ2-6, the V gene TRBV19; D remains unclear. Trimming pared 2 bases from V and 0 bases from J, leaving 11 bases between. This CDR3 has 17 amino acids. The germline gives CDR1 LNHDA, CDR2 SQIVND (reference sequence). This CDR3 is CASSIRPTGSGANVLTF. The CDR3 nucleotides read TGTGCCAGTAGTATACGTCCGACTGGCTCTGGGGCCAACGTCCTGACTTTC. The whole variable domain, filled in from reference TRBV19 and TRBJ2-6, reads DGGITQSPKYLFRKEGQNVTLSCEQNLNHDAMYWYRQDPGQGLRLIYYSQIVNDFQKGDIAEGYSVSREKKESFPLTVTSAQKNPTAFYLCASSIRPTGSGANVLTFGAGSRLTVL.

The chain uses TRBV4-1 and TRBJ1-5; D gene ambiguous. Germline CDR1 reads MGHRA; CDR2 reads YSYEKL. The CDR3 spans 17 residues. The germline V and J ends were trimmed by 0 bases and 2 bases, with 14 bases remaining between them. CDR3 bases: TGCGCCAGCAGCCAAGAGAGGGCGGCAGGACGCAATCAGCCCCAGCATTTT. The encoded protein is CASSQERAAGRNQPQHF.

The rearrangement links TRBV28 to TRBJ2-4, with a possible D match to TRBD2 (6 bases). The V end was cut by 2 bases, the J end by 6 bases, with 8 bases between. In germline, CDR1 is MDHEN, CDR2 SYDVKM. The CDR3 totals 13 residues. CDR3 sequence: CASSLGTVNIQYF. Written as DNA, the CDR3 is TGTGCCAGCAGTTTAGGGACTGTAAACATTCAGTACTTC.

The chain combines TRBV27 with TRBJ2-3; 7 nucleotides align to TRBD1. V was clipped by 4 bases and J by 7 bases; unmatched bases: 8. The CDR3 has 14 amino acids. CDR1 is MNHEY, CDR2 SMNVEV, per germline (reference sequence). CDR3: CASSYRGPPNTQYF. In DNA form, the CDR3 reads TGTGCCAGCAGTTACAGGGGTCCCCCTAATACGCAGTATTTT.

J is TRBJ2-4 and V is TRBV11-3; 9 bases agree with TRBD2. Germline CDR1 is SGHNT and CDR2 is YENEEA. Trimming took 0 bases from V and 0 from J; bases not matched to a gene: 24. This CDR3 is built from 24 residues. The CDR3 DNA is TGTGCCAGCAGCTTAGAATCCCAGGGGGTCAGCGGGAGGCCCGGAGGGCTAGCCAAAAACATTCAGTACTTC. It specifies CASSLESQGVSGRPGGLAKNIQYF.

This sequence joins TRBV28 and TRBJ1-5; no reliable D call. The ends were cut back, 6 bases at V and 2 bases at J, with 17 bases in the middle. There are 16 residues in the CDR3. Germline CDR1 and CDR2: MDHEN and SYDVKM. The CDR3 region has the DNA TGTGCCAGCAGGCGGTCCAGCGAGTCGGGCAATCAGCCCCAGCATTTT. This codes for CASRRSSESGNQPQHF.

This chain's CDR3 is CASSPPLGPSGYEQYF. In DNA form, the CDR3 reads TGCGCCAGCAGCCCACCCCTGGGGCCTAGCGGCTACGAGCAGTACTTC. The rearrangement uses TRBV5-1 and TRBJ2-7; 7 positions match TRBD2. The germline V gene encodes CDR1 SGHRS and CDR2 YFSETQ. This CDR3 spans 16 amino acids. V lost 4 bases to trimming and J lost 3 bases; unmatched junction nucleotides: 13.

This clone was found once. V and J are TRBV5-6 and TRBJ1-2, with 7 bases fitting TRBD1. With V trimmed by 1 base and J by 2 bases, 5 bases remained unmatched. Looked up from germline, CDR1 is SGHDT and CDR2 is YYEEEE. This CDR3 region has 15 residues. CDR3 DNA: TGTGCCAGCAGCTTGCCCGACAGGGAGAACTATGGCTACACCTTC. It yields the protein CASSLPDRENYGYTF.

This sequence joins TRBV28 and TRBJ2-1; TRBD1 agrees at 7 bases. The germline CDR1 and CDR2 sequences are MDHEN and SYDVKM. V lost 3 bases and J lost 8; bases outside the gene matches: 13. The CDR3 extends over 16 amino acids. The CDR3 sequence: CASSLEGAGGWYEQFF. The CDR3 DNA reads TGTGCCAGCAGTTTGGAAGGGGCAGGGGGTTGGTATGAGCAGTTCTTC.

The chain recombines TRBV5-1 with TRBJ1-1, with D unclear. The germline V gene has CDR1 SGHRS and CDR2 YFSETQ. The V and J ends lost 0 bases and 4 bases respectively, with 10 bases between them. This CDR3 contains 14 residues. The CDR3 protein is CASSLDQVTTEAFF. For the CDR3, the DNA is TGCGCCAGCAGCTTGGATCAGGTTACCACTGAAGCTTTCTTT.

The J gene is TRBJ2-7, the V gene TRBV5-8, with D possibly TRBD1 on 5 matching bases. The germline CDR1 and CDR2 sequences are SGHTS and YDEGEE. The CDR3 sequence is 17 residues long. The V end lost 0 bases, the J end lost 6 bases, and 22 bases lay between the germline ends. The chain's CDR3 is CASSLAATVPPSGEQYF. As DNA, the CDR3 is TGTGCCAGCAGCTTGGCCGCGACAGTTCCTCCCTCGGGCGAGCAGTACTTC.

V is TRBV6-6 and J is TRBJ2-7, with D tentatively TRBD2 (5 bases). Trimming cost V 5 bases and J 7 bases, with 12 bases left between them. Germline values: CDR1 MNHNY, CDR2 SVGAGI (reference sequence). This CDR3 region has 12 residues. The CDR3 sequence is CASSVREGEQYF. CDR3 bases: TGTGCCAGCAGTGTACGGGAAGGGGAGCAGTACTTC.

V gene TRBV15 combines with J gene TRBJ1-5; 8 bases map to TRBD1. The CDR3 is 16 residues long. With V trimmed by 6 bases and J by 1 base, 8 bases remained unmatched. Per germline, CDR1 LNHNV and CDR2 YYDKDF (reference sequence). CDR3 loop: CATRDRAGQSNQPQHF. CDR3 bases: TGTGCCACCAGGGACAGGGCGGGACAGAGCAATCAGCCCCAGCATTTT.

The gene calls are TRBV28 and TRBJ2-2, with a weak D call TRBD2 (6 bases). V was clipped by 2 bases and J by 4 bases, with 8 bases between them. Germline CDR1 reads MDHEN; CDR2 reads SYDVKM. The CDR3 sequence is 14 residues long. DNA of the CDR3: TGTGCCAGCAGTTTAGAGGGAGGCACCGGGGAGCTGTTTTTT. Protein: CASSLEGGTGELFF.

The chain combines TRBV19 with TRBJ2-7, with D unclear. This CDR3 is 14 amino acids long. Trimming stripped 10 bases from V and 2 bases from J, with 18 bases between. CDR1 is LNHDA and CDR2 is SQIVND in the germline V gene (reference sequence). The CDR3 is CATSKLASPYEQYF. CDR3 DNA sequence: TGTGCCACCAGTAAGTTGGCGTCGCCCTACGAGCAGTACTTC.

The chain has TRBV5-1 and TRBJ1-2; D ambiguous. Germline V gives CDR1 SGHRS, CDR2 YFSETQ. The CDR3 is 13 amino acids. V lost 0 bases, J lost 2 bases, and 5 bases lay in between. CDR3 nucleotides: TGCGCCAGCAGCTTGGAGCAGAACTATGGCTACACCTTC. It codes for CASSLEQNYGYTF.

J is TRBJ2-7 and V is TRBV14; 9 bases are shared with TRBD2. With 1 base clipped from V and 4 bases from J, the junction kept 2 bases outside the gene matches. In germline, CDR1 is SGHDN, CDR2 FVKESK. The CDR3 length is 14 residues. Here the CDR3 reads CASSQGTSAYEQYF. CDR3 sequence (DNA): TGTGCCAGCAGCCAAGGGACTAGCGCGTACGAGCAGTACTTC.

V and J are TRBV5-1 and TRBJ1-1, with D maybe TRBD1 (5 bases). Germline V lookup: CDR1 SGHRS, CDR2 YFSETQ. Trimming took 4 bases from V and 4 from J, leaving 14 bases between them. The CDR3 runs to 14 residues. In DNA form, the CDR3 reads TGCGCCAGCAGCCCCACTTCGGGGCCCACTGAAGCTTTCTTT. Translation: CASSPTSGPTEAFF.

Note on this clone: One end of the junction does not line up with germline, which may come from a read error. V usage is TRBV11-2 and J usage is TRBJ2-1; D not resolved. Germline V CDR1 and CDR2: SGHAT, FQNNGV. CDR3 length: 16 residues. The chain's CDR3 is CASRLALKVSYNEQFF. The CDR3 bases are TGTGCCAGCAGATTAGCCCTCAAGGTTTCCTACAATGAGCAGTTCTTC.

The chain employs TRBV7-8 and TRBJ2-7; a possible D gene is TRBD1 (6 bases). The germline V gene encodes CDR1 SGHVS and CDR2 FQNEAQ. This CDR3 is 15 amino acids long. Trimming removed 3 bases from V and 4 bases from J, with 16 bases in between. The CDR3 coding sequence is TGTGCCAGCAGCTTCCCAGGGACACTCTATTACGAGCAGTACTTC. It yields the protein CASSFPGTLYYEQYF. The variable domain in full, with the rest retrieved from reference TRBV7-8 and TRBJ2-7, is GAGVSQSPRYKVAKRGQDVALRCDPISGHVSLFWYQQALGQGPEFLTYFQNEAQLDKSGLPSDRFFAERPEGSVSTLKIQRTQQEDSAVYLCASSFPGTLYYEQYFGPGTRLTVT.

The V gene is TRBV19, the J gene TRBJ2-7; D may be TRBD1 or TRBD2 (5 bases each). This CDR3 region has 13 residues. V was trimmed by 0 bases and J by 5 bases, leaving 8 bases between them. From germline, CDR1 is LNHDA and CDR2 SQIVND (reference sequence). The CDR3 DNA is TGTGCCAGTAGTATAGATTTGGGGGACGAGCAGTACTTC. This translates into CASSIDLGDEQYF.

This sequence joins TRBV5-1 and TRBJ1-3, with D possibly TRBD1 on 5 matching bases. CDR1 is SGHRS, CDR2 YFSETQ, per germline. The ends were cut back, 5 bases at V and 4 bases at J, with 16 bases in the middle. CDR3 length: 15 amino acids. The CDR3 coding sequence is TGCGCCAGCAGTTCGAGTGGGACCCTAGGAAACACCATATATTTT. This sequence encodes CASSSSGTLGNTIYF.